The clone carrying this T cell receptor (beta chain) has ten or more counts. The antigen remains undetermined. These data are taken from a study of read filtering for tumor transcriptome and immune sequencing. Background on the study: Per sample, TCR-region reads ranged about 4.05 to 10.27 million by IR-seq, roughly 85 to 1,400 by RNA-seq. Study-level results: In IR-seq, single-read clonotypes were 75% to 90% of clonotypes but around 3.2% of reads.

Per the germline V gene, CDR1 is DFQATT and CDR2 is SNEGSKA (reference sequence). V was trimmed by 0 bases and J by 5 bases, leaving 11 bases between them. This CDR3 comprises 14 residues. This library used about 400 ng RNA and molecular barcoded adaptors spanning alpha/delta and beta/gamma chains. TCRdb fed the reads into MiXCR, producing one record per CDR3 protein. In the table there are 35,000 to 40,000 distinct CDR3 sequences, around 15% of which are singletons. Input material: a population of CD138-negative cells sorted from bone marrow. V usage is TRBV20-1 and J usage is TRBJ2-1; D is tentatively TRBD1 or TRBD2 (5 bases each). This TCR came from a donor over 35 with multiple myeloma. CDR3 nucleotide sequence: TGCAGTGCTAGAGATCCGGGACGGAACAATGAGCAGTTCTTC. This codes for CSARDPGRNNEQFF.